This T cell receptor (beta chain) is from a study of T cell responses to AZD1222 COVID-19 vaccine. General study findings and limits: Distributed over spike, vaccine-associated CD4 TCRs predominated at 160-218 and 743-854. Scientists sampled the repertoires only once the peak T cell response had passed. Rises in breadth and depth of Spike-specific TCRs came after two AZD1222 doses. Reportedly, nearly half the spike-specific TCRs target unmutated variant regions.

The table came from immunoSEQ multiplex PCR; TCRdb's copy has only in-frame clones and leaves some out. The sample records about 150,000 clones, around 93% being singletons. CDR1 LNHDA and CDR2 SQIVND come from the germline V gene (reference sequence). Trimming took 3 bases from V and 0 from J, leaving 11 bases between them. The CDR3 spans 15 residues. As concerns this clone: What it recognizes is unknown.

This specimen was peripheral blood, taken on day 0 of AZD1222 vaccination. This chain joins TRBV19 and TRBJ1-1; D may be TRBD1 (5 bases). The sequence was collected from an adult in good health. CDR3 nucleotides: TGTGCCAGTAGTATGGGGCCTGGGTTGAACACTGAAGCTTTCTTT. Translation: CASSMGPGLNTEAFF.